This TCR beta chain was observed in a study of cytomegalovirus exposure and HLA in healthy donors. Study-wide points: Among TCR beta chains, those listed as cytomegalovirus-associated numbered fewer than 200. Most likely, a cluster of highly shared sequence variants arose as a sequencing artifact.

The study ran its PCR with 60 Vbeta and 13 Jbeta primers. TCRdb's table, derived via immunoSEQ multiplex PCR, lists solely in-frame clones and lacks some. This sample has about 160,000 clones, with approximately 72% found just once. This CDR3 is built from 15 residues. J lost 4 bases, V lost 2 bases, and 2 bases had no gene match. The germline V gene encodes CDR1 MNHEY and CDR2 SMNVEV (reference sequence). In this sample, this clone turned up a few times. What it binds is unknown. Sequenced: PBMCs. The chain uses TRBV27 and TRBJ1-6; TRBD1 aligns across 7 bases. The origin of this receptor is a man aged 35-49 years in good health and CMV-seropositive. The CDR3 sequence: CASSLTGQYNSPLHF. In DNA, the CDR3 is TGTGCCAGCAGTTTAACGGGACAGTATAATTCACCCCTCCACTTT.